This section outlines one T cell receptor (beta chain) sequence together with its context. The data were obtained in a study of Ad26.COV2.S vaccination and SARS-CoV-2 variants. Study summary: Donor got 5x10^10 or 1x10^11 viral particles of Ad26.COV2.S.

This CDR3 is 13 amino acids long. Trimming took off 6 bases at V and 0 bases at J, with 8 bases between the two ends. Germline V gives CDR1 LGHDT, CDR2 YNNKEL (reference sequence). Sequencing was performed with immunoSEQ multiplex PCR; in TCRdb, only in-frame clones are kept and a portion is missing. The repertoire includes about 350,000 clones, approximately 90% of them detected once, and 5% sits in the top ten. Indicated treatment: approximately 18 received Ad26.COV2.S at low or high dose, single or two shots; about 5 received placebo; per-sample allocation not given. Sampling was performed 63 days after the first vaccine or placebo injection.

The clonotype comes from a person between 18 and 59 years old who received the Ad26.COV2.S COVID-19 vaccine or a placebo. The sample consisted of peripheral blood, taken in a trial of Ad26.COV2.S vaccine versus placebo. The rearrangement joins TRBV3-1 (or the pseudogene TRBV3-2) to TRBJ1-2; D remains unclear. CDR3 bases: TGTGCCAGCAGGGCCGGGACTAACTATGGCTACACCTTC. It is translated as CASRAGTNYGYTF.